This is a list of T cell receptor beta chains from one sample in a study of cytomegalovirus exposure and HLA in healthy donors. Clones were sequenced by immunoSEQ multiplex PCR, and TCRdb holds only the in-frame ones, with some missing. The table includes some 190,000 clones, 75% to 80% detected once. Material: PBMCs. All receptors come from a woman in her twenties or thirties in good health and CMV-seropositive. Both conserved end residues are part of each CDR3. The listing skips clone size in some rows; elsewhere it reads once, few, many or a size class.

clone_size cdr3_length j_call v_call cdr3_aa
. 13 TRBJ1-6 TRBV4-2 CASSQDRDSPLHF
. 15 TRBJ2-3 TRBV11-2 CASSFNSGSGDTQYF
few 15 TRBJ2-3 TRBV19 CASSTGAVAGDTQYF
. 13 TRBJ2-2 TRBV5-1 CASSNGLPGELFF
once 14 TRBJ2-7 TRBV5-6 CASTHGQLSYEQYF
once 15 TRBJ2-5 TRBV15 CATSRDLTGLETQYF
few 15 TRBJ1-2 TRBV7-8 CASSPPGGESYGYTF
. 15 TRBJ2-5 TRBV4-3 CASSQDRETQETQYF
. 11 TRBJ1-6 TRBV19 CASSMGSPLHF
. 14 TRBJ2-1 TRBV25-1 CASSDHGRSEEQFF
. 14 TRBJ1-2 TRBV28 CASTRLARNYGYTF
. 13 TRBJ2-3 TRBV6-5 CASRRPGTDTQYF
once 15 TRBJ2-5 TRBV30 CAWRSAGGFQETQYF
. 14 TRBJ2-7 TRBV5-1 CASSLDLNRGEQYF
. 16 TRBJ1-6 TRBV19 CASTLGTGIFGLPLHF
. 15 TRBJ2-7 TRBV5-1 CASTVSPGTDYEQYF
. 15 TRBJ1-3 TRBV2 CASSYDGDSGNTIYF
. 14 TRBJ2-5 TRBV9 CASSVGRIGETQYF
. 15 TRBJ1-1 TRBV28 CASSLSSREDTEAFF
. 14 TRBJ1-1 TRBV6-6 CASSYGTVGTEAFF
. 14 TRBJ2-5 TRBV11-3 CASSLAAGAVTQYF
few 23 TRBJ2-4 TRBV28 CASSSHGLGTGFGGARAKNIQYF
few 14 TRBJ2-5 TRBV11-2 CASSPYTGPETQYF
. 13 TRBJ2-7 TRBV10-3 CAISERQFAEQYF
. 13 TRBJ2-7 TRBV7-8 CASSLALRRDACF
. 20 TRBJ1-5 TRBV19 CASSTYLLRTGTLGDQPQHF
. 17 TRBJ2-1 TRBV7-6 CASSLVLAGMGYNEQFF
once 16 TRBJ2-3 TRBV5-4 CASSSSTSGGIDTQYF
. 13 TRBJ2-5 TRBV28 CASSSGFQETQYF
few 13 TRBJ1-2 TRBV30 CAWGDRVNYGYTF
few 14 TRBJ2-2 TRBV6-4 CASSLSPDTGELFF
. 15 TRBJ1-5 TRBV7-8 CASSLGGVSNQPQHF
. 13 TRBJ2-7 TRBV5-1 CASSPDLGREQYF
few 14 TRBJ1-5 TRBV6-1 CAAQDGYSNQPQHF
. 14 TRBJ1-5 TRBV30 CAWGGMGDNQPQHF
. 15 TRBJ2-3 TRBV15 CATSRLAGGPDTQYF
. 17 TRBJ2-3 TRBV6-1 CASSENAGTGGGDTQYF
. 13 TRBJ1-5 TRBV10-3 CASGQGSNQPQHF
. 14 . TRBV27 CASSLSDRGYEQYF
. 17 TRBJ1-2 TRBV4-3 CASSQDRLATGHYGYTF
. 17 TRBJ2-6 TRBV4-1 CASSQDRWGPGANVLTF
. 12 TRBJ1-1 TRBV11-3 CASSLDTTEAFF
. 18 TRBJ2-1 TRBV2 CASSDSGGTATVHNEQFF
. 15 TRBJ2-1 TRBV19 CASSIVGVAYNEQFF
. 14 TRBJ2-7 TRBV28 CASSFGGAGYEQYF
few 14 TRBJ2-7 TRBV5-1 CASADRGRTYEQYF